Shown below are 20 T cell receptor beta chains from a single sample sequenced in a study of cytomegalovirus exposure and HLA in healthy donors. Libraries were prepared by immunoSEQ multiplex PCR; TCRdb keeps only in-frame clonotypes and omits some of them. This sample has 150,000 or so clones, with around four fifths found just once. Sample: PBMCs. These receptors all stem from a man in his thirties or forties in good health and CMV-seropositive.

V is TRBV2 and J is TRBJ2-2, with a tentative D call TRBD1 (5 bases). With 6 bases removed from V and 1 base from J, the gap between germline ends came to 6 bases. This CDR3 contains 13 residues. The V gene's germline CDR1 is SNHLY and CDR2 FYNNEI. The CDR3 DNA sequence: TGTGCCAGCAGACAGGAGAACACCGGGGAGCTGTTTTTT. Translating it yields CASRQENTGELFF.

This clone was observed a single time. The chain employs TRBV19 and TRBJ2-3; no reliable D call. From germline, CDR1 is LNHDA and CDR2 SQIVND (reference sequence). V was trimmed by 9 bases and J by 2 bases, leaving 12 bases between them. There are 13 residues in the CDR3. CDR3 protein: CASPSLFTDTQYF. CDR3 DNA sequence: TGTGCCAGCCCCTCCCTCTTCACAGATACGCAGTATTTT.

The V and J genes are TRBV9 and TRBJ2-1; 9 bases are shared with TRBD2. This CDR3 is 15 amino acids long. Germline assignment: CDR1 SGDLS and CDR2 YYNGEE. With V trimmed by 5 bases and J by 6 bases, 9 bases remained unmatched. CDR3 DNA: TGTGCCAGCAGACCCAGCGGGGGGCCATCCAATGAGCAGTTCTTC. Its translation: CASRPSGGPSNEQFF.

This chain links TRBV12-5 with TRBJ2-1, with TRBD2 identical over 8 bases. Per the germline V gene, CDR1 is LGHNT and CDR2 is FRNRAP. This CDR3 region has 16 residues. The ends lost 2 bases at V and 6 bases at J; junction bases unmatched: 9. CDR3 loop: CASGLTPGGPSNEQFF. The CDR3 bases are TGTGCTAGTGGTTTGACTCCGGGGGGGCCCTCCAATGAGCAGTTCTTC.

The chain couples TRBV28 to TRBJ2-7; 10 bases are shared with TRBD1. The V gene end was trimmed by 6 bases and the J gene end by 7 bases; junction bases not matched to a gene: 9. There are 14 residues in the CDR3. The germline V gene encodes CDR1 MDHEN and CDR2 SYDVKM. The CDR3 protein is CASRRGQGVGEQYF. The CDR3 DNA is TGTGCCAGCAGGCGTGGACAGGGGGTGGGGGAGCAGTACTTC.

This clone was observed a handful of times. The chain uses TRBV30 and TRBJ2-7; 7 bases match TRBD1. Trimming took 2 bases from V and 4 from J; bases not matched to a gene: 8. The CDR3 runs to 14 residues. Germline loops: CDR1 GTSNPN, CDR2 SVGIG (reference sequence). The CDR3: CAWSPTRGKYEQYF. As DNA, the CDR3 is TGTGCCTGGAGTCCTACCAGGGGGAAATACGAGCAGTACTTC.

This sequence joins TRBV5-1 and TRBJ2-5, with a possible D match to TRBD2 (5 bases). Trimming took off 4 bases at V and 2 bases at J, with 12 bases between the two ends. The CDR3 has 14 amino acids. CDR1 SGHRS and CDR2 YFSETQ come from the germline V gene. The CDR3 coding sequence is TGCGCCAGCAGCCCCTACTCGGGACAAGAGACCCAGTACTTC. Amino acid sequence: CASSPYSGQETQYF.

The DNA of the CDR3 is TGCGCCAGCCGGGAGGGCGGGGAGACCTACGAGCAGTACTTC. The encoded protein is CASREGGETYEQYF. The V gene is TRBV5-1, the J gene TRBJ2-7; the match to TRBD2 covers 8 bases. With 7 bases clipped from V and 2 bases from J, the junction kept 8 bases outside the gene matches. Germline V gives CDR1 SGHRS, CDR2 YFSETQ. The CDR3 covers 14 residues.

V and J are TRBV5-4 and TRBJ2-5, with 12 bases fitting TRBD2. CDR1 is SGHNT and CDR2 is YYREEE in the germline V gene (reference sequence). Unmatched junction bases numbered 6, after V lost 4 bases and J lost 5 bases. The CDR3 is 15 amino acids. CDR3 DNA: TGTGCCAGCAGCCCGCTAGCGGGGGGGCGTGAGACCCAGTACTTC. This gives the protein CASSPLAGGRETQYF.

CDR3 in DNA: TGTGCCAGCAGTTCGGGACATCTCTACGAGCAGTACTTC. It is translated as CASSSGHLYEQYF. The rearrangement links TRBV6-5 to TRBJ2-7; tentative D call: TRBD1 (6 bases). V was cut by 4 bases and J by 3 bases, with 10 bases left in between. CDR1 is MNHEY, CDR2 SVGAGI, per germline. The CDR3 spans 13 residues.

This clone was seen once. V gene TRBV7-6 combines with J gene TRBJ1-1; D unresolved. The CDR3 length is 16 residues. Looked up from germline, CDR1 is SGHVS and CDR2 is FNYEAQ. The V and J ends lost 2 bases and 1 base respectively, with 14 bases between them. The CDR3 reads CASSLTEVQPNTEAFF. The CDR3 region has the DNA TGTGCCAGCAGCTTAACGGAGGTGCAGCCGAACACTGAAGCTTTCTTT.

This clone was seen only once. The rearrangement joins TRBV7-9 to TRBJ2-7, with D possibly matching TRBD1 (5 bases). Trimming cost V 0 bases and J 4 bases, with 13 bases left between them. The CDR3 runs 15 residues. In germline, CDR1 is SEHNR, CDR2 FQNEAQ (reference sequence). The CDR3 sequence is CASSLAAGRLYEQYF. The CDR3 DNA reads as TGTGCCAGCAGCTTAGCGGCAGGGCGGTTGTACGAGCAGTACTTC.

The gene calls are TRBV6-5 and TRBJ2-4; tentative D call: TRBD2 (5 bases). Trimming took 5 bases from V and 0 from J, leaving 11 bases between them. Germline V CDR1 and CDR2: MNHEY, SVGAGI. The CDR3 covers 15 residues. CDR3 protein: CASSVSALAKNIQYF. Written as DNA, the CDR3 is TGTGCCAGCAGTGTTAGCGCTCTAGCCAAAAACATTCAGTACTTC.

The chain is built from TRBV7-6 and TRBJ2-1; weak D call: TRBD2 (6 bases). This CDR3 spans 15 amino acids. Trimming left V 3 bases short and J 7 bases short, with 16 bases between. CDR1 is SGHVS, CDR2 FNYEAQ, per germline. The CDR3 sequence is CASSLVASEQNEQFF. CDR3 bases: TGTGCCAGCAGCTTGGTGGCTAGCGAGCAGAATGAGCAGTTCTTC.

V is TRBV27 and J is TRBJ2-2; D may be TRBD1 (6 bases). Trimming left V 6 bases short and J 5 bases short, with 19 bases between. Germline CDR1 reads MNHEY; CDR2 reads SMNVEV (reference sequence). The CDR3 totals 16 residues. In DNA form, the CDR3 reads TGTGCCAGCAGCATTAGAACCTCACAGGGAACCGGGGAGCTGTTTTTT. Amino acid sequence: CASSIRTSQGTGELFF.

The chain combines TRBV11-3 with TRBJ2-3; D may be TRBD2 (6 bases). The CDR3 loop spans 15 amino acids. V lost 3 bases to trimming and J lost 0 bases, with 10 bases between them. Germline V gene data show CDR1 as SGHNT and CDR2 as YENEEA. The CDR3, as DNA: TGTGCCAGCAGCTTTAGCGGTTCTAGCACAGATACGCAGTATTTT. Amino acids: CASSFSGSSTDTQYF.

CDR3 in amino acids: CASSPLEVANYGYTF. CDR3 nucleotides: TGTGCCAGCAGCCCCCTAGAGGTCGCTAACTATGGCTACACCTTC. The chain uses TRBV7-9 and TRBJ1-2; D ambiguous. There are 15 residues in the CDR3. Deletions cut 5 bases from V and 0 bases from J, with 13 bases between. Germline V gene data show CDR1 as SEHNR and CDR2 as FQNEAQ (reference sequence).

The J gene is TRBJ2-4, the V gene TRBV9, with D possibly TRBD2 on 7 matching bases. V was cut by 0 bases and J by 6 bases, with 16 bases left in between. CDR3 size: 16 residues. Germline V gene data show CDR1 as SGDLS and CDR2 as YYNGEE. The CDR3 DNA sequence: TGTGCCAGCAGCGTAGCGTACGGGGGGCCGGGAAACATTCAGTACTTC. Amino acids: CASSVAYGGPGNIQYF.

This sequence joins TRBV9 and TRBJ2-5; TRBD1 aligns across 7 bases. The V and J ends lost 4 bases and 3 bases, in that order; junction bases with no gene match: 3. CDR3 length: 13 amino acids. CDR1 is SGDLS and CDR2 is YYNGEE in the germline V gene. The CDR3 nucleotides read TGTGCCAGCAGCCTAGGGACAGAAGAGACCCAGTACTTC. Protein product: CASSLGTEETQYF.

V is TRBV4-3 and J is TRBJ1-2, with TRBD1 as a possible D gene (6 bases). V was pared by 1 base and J by 3 bases, with 15 bases between. CDR3 length: 16 amino acids. CDR1 is LGHNA and CDR2 is YSLEER in the germline V gene. The CDR3 sequence is CASSQGYTSGDYGYTF. CDR3 nucleotides: TGCGCCAGCAGCCAAGGTTATACTTCAGGGGACTATGGCTACACCTTC.